This T cell receptor (beta chain) stems from a study of cytomegalovirus exposure and HLA in healthy donors. This clone was counted only a few times. The V end lost 0 bases, the J end lost 2 bases, and 9 bases lay between the germline ends. Germline CDR1 reads LGHNA; CDR2 reads YSLEER. This CDR3 is 15 amino acids long. The PCR was carried out with 60 Vbeta primers and 13 Jbeta primers. The repertoire was sequenced with immunoSEQ multiplex PCR; TCRdb's copy has only in-frame clones and lacks some. The table lists approximately 120,000 clones, approximately 17% of them singletons. J is TRBJ2-3 and V is TRBV4-3; D possibly corresponds to TRBD2 (5 bases). The material sequenced was PBMCs. This sequence was found in a female donor in good health and CMV-seropositive. The CDR3 is CASSQDPSLTDTQYF. CDR3 DNA: TGCGCCAGCAGCCAAGATCCTAGCCTCACAGATACGCAGTATTTT.